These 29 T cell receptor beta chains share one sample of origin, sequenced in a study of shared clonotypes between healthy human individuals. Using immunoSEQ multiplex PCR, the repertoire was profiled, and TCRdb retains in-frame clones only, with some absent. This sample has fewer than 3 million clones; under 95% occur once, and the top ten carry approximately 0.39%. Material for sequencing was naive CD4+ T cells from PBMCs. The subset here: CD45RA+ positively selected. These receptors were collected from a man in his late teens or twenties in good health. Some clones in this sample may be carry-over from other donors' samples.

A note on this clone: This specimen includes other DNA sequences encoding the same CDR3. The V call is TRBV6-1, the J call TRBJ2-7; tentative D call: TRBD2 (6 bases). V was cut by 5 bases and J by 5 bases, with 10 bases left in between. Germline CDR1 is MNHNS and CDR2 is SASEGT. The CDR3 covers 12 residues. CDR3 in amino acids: CASSRTGDEQYF. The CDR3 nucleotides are TGTGCCAGCAGTCGGACGGGAGACGAGCAGTACTTC.

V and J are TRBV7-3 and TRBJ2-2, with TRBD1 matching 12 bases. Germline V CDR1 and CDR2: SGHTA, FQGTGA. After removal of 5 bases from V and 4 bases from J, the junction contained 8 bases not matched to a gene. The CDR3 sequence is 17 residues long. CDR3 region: CASSLQGQGAGTGELFF. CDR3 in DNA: TGTGCCAGCAGCCTCCAGGGACAGGGGGCAGGCACCGGGGAGCTGTTTTTT.

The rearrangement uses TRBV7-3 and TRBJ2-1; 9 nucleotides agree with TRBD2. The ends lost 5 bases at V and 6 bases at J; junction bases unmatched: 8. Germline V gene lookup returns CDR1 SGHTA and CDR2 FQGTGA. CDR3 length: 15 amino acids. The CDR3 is CASSTIAGAVNEQFF. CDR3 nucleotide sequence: TGTGCCAGCAGCACCATAGCGGGAGCGGTCAATGAGCAGTTCTTC.

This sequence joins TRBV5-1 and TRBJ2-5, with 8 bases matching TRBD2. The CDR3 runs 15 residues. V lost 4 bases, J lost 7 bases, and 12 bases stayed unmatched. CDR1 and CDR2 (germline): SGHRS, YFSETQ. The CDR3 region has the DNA TGCGCCAGCAGCCCCACCGGGGGGGCCCCGGGGACCCAGTACTTC. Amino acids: CASSPTGGAPGTQYF.

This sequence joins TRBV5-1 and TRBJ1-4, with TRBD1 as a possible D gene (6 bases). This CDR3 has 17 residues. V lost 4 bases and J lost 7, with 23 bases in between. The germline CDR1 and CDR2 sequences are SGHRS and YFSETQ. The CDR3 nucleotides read TGCGCCAGCAGCGCAGACTCCACCCGACAGGCCCCTGAAAAACTGTTTTTT. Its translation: CASSADSTRQAPEKLFF.

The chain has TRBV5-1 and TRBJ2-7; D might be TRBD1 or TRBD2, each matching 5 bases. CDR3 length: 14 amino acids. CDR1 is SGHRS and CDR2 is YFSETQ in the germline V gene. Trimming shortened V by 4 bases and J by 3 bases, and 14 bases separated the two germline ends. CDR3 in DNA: TGCGCCAGCAGCGAGGGGATATACAGCTACGAGCAGTACTTC. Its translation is CASSEGIYSYEQYF.

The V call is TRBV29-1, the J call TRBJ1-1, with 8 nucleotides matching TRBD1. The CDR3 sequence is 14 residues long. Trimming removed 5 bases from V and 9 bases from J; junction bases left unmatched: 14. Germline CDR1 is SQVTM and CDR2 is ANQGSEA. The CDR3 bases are TGCAGCGTTACGGACAGGGCCGCACGGGGGAAAGCTTTCTTT. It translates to CSVTDRAARGKAFF.

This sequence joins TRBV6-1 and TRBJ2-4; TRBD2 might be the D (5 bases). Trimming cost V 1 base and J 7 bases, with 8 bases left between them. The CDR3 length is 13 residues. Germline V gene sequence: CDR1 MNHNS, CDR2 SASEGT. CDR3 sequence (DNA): TGTGCCAGCAGTGAAGGAGGGTGGAACATTCAGTACTTC. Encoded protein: CASSEGGWNIQYF.

Here the CDR3 reads CASSFDSREKLFF. The DNA of the CDR3 is TGTGCCAGCAGCTTCGACAGCCGCGAAAAACTGTTTTTT. The chain joins TRBV13 to TRBJ1-4, with D possibly matching TRBD1 (5 bases). Trimming removed 3 bases at V and 8 bases at J, with 10 bases between. The CDR3 totals 13 residues. Looked up from germline, CDR1 is PRHDT and CDR2 is FYEKMQ (reference sequence).

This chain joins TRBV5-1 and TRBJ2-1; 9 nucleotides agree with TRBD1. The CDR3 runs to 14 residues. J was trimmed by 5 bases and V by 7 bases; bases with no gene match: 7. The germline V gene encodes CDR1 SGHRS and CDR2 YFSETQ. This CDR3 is CASQKQGADNEQFF. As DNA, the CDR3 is TGCGCCAGCCAGAAACAGGGGGCGGACAATGAGCAGTTCTTC.

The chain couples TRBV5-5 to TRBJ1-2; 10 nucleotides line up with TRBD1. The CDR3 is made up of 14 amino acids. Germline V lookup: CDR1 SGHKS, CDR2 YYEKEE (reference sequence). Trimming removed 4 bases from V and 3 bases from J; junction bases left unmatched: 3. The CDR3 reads CASSIGQGDYGYTF. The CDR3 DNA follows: TGTGCCAGCAGCATAGGACAGGGGGACTATGGCTACACCTTC.

CDR3 region: CASSHSGRGRARTGELFF. CDR3 nucleotide sequence: TGTGCCAGCAGCCATTCTGGGCGGGGGAGGGCCCGCACCGGGGAGCTGTTTTTT. The genes are TRBV4-2 and TRBJ2-2, with 7 bases identical to TRBD2. The CDR3 is 18 residues long. J was trimmed by 4 bases and V by 3 bases; bases with no gene match: 14. The germline V gene encodes CDR1 LGHNA and CDR2 YNFKEQ.

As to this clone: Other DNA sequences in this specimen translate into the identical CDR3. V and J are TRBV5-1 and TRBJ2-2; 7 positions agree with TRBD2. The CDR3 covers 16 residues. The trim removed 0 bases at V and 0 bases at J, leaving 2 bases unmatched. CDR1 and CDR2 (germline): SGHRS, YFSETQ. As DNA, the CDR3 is TGCGCCAGCAGCTTGGGACTAGCACCGAACACCGGGGAGCTGTTTTTT. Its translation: CASSLGLAPNTGELFF. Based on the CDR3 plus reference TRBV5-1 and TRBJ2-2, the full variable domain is KAGVTQTPRYLIKTRGQQVTLSCSPISGHRSVSWYQQTPGQGLQFLFEYFSETQRNKGNFPGRFSGRQFSNSRSEMNVSTLELGDSALYLCASSLGLAPNTGELFFGEGSRLTVL.

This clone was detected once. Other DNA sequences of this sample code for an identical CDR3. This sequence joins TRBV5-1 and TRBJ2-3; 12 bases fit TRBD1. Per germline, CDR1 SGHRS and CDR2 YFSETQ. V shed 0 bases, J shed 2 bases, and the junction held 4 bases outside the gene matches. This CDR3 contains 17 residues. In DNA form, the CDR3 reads TGCGCCAGCAGCTTGGCCGGGACAGGGGGCCTCACAGATACGCAGTATTTT. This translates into CASSLAGTGGLTDTQYF.

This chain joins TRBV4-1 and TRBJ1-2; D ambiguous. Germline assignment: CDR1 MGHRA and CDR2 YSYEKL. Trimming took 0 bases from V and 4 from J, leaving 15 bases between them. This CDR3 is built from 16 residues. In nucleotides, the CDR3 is TGCGCCAGCAGCCAAGATGTAAGCCCTCCCCTCTATGGCTACACCTTC. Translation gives CASSQDVSPPLYGYTF.

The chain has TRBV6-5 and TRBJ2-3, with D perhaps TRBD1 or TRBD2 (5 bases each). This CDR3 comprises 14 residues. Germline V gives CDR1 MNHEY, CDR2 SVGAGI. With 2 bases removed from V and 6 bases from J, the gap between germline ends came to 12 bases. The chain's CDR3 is CASSYGRREDTQYF. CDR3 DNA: TGTGCCAGCAGTTACGGTCGCAGGGAGGATACGCAGTATTTT.

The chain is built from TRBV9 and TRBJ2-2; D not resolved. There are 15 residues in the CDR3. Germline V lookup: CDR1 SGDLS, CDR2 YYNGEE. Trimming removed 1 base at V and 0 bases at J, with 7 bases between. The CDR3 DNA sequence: TGTGCCAGCAGCGTATTCAGAGCGAACACCGGGGAGCTGTTTTTT. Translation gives CASSVFRANTGELFF.

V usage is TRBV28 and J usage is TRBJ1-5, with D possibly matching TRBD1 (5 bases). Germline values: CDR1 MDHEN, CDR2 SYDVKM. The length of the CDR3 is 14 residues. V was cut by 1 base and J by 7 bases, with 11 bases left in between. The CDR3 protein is CASSLFPGDQPQHF. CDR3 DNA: TGTGCCAGCAGTTTATTTCCCGGGGACCAGCCCCAGCATTTT.

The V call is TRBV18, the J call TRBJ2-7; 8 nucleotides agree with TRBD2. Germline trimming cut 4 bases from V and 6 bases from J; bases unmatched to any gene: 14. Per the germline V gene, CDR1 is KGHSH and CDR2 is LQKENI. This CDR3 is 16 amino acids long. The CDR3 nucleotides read TGTGCCAGCTCACTCCAGAGCGGGGGAATCGGCGGCGAGCAGTACTTC. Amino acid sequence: CASSLQSGGIGGEQYF. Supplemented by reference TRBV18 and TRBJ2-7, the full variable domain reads NAGVMQNPRHLVRRRGQEARLRCSPMKGHSHVYWYRQLPEEGLKFMVYLQKENIIDESGMPKERFSAEFPKEGPSILRIQQVVRGDSAAYFCASSLQSGGIGGEQYFGPGTRLTVT.

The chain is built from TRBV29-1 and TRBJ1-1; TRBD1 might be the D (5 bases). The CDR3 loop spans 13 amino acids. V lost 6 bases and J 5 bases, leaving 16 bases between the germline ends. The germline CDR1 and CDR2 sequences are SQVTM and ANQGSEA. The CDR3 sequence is CSVGLGRGTEAFF. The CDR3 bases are TGCAGCGTGGGACTGGGGCGGGGTACTGAAGCTTTCTTT. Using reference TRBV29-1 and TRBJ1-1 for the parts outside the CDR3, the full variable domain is SAVISQKPSRDICQRGTSLTIQCQVDSQVTMMFWYRQQPGQSLTLIATANQGSEATYESGFVIDKFPISRPNLTFSTLTVSNMSPEDSSIYLCSVGLGRGTEAFFGQGTRLTVV.

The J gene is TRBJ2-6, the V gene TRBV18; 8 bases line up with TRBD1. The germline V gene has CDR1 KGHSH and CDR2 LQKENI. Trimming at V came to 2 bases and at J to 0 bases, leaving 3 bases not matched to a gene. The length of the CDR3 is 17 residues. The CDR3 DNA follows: TGTGCCAGCTCACCAGGCAGGGGGCTCTCTGGGGCCAACGTCCTGACTTTC. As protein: CASSPGRGLSGANVLTF.

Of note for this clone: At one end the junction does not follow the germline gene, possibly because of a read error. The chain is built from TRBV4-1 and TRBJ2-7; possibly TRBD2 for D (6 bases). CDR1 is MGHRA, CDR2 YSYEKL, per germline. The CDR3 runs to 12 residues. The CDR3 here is CASSQLVSRGLF. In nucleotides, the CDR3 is TGCGCCAGCAGCCAATTAGTCTCAAGGGGACTCTTC.

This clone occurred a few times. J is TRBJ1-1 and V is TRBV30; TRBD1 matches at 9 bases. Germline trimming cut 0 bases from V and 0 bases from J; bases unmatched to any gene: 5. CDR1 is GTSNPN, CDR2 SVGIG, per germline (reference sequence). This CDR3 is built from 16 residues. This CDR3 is CAWSVGTGFMNTEAFF. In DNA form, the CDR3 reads TGTGCCTGGAGTGTAGGGACAGGGTTCATGAACACTGAAGCTTTCTTT.

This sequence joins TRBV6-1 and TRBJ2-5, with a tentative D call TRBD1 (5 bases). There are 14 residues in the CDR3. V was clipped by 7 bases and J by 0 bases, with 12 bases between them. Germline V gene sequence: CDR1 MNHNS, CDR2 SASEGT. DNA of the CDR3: TGTGCCAGCACTCCGACAGCCTACCAAGAGACCCAGTACTTC. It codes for CASTPTAYQETQYF.

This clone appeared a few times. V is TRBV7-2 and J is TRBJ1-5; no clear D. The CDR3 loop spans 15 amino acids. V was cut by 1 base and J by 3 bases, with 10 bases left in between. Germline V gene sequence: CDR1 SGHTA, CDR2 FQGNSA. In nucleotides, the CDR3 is TGTGCCAGCAGCTTAGGTCCAGTCTACAATCAGCCCCAGCATTTT. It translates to CASSLGPVYNQPQHF.

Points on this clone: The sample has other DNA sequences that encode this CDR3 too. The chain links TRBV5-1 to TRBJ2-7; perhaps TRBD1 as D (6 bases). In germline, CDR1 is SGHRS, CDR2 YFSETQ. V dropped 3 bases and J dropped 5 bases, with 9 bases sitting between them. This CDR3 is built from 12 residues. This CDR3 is CASSSQGNEQYF. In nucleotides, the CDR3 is TGCGCCAGCAGCTCCCAGGGGAACGAGCAGTACTTC.

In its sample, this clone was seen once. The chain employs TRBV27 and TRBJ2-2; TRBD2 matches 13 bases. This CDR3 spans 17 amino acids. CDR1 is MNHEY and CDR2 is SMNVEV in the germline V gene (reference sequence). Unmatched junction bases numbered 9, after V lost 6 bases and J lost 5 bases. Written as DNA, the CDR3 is TGTGCCAGCAGCAGCAGACTAGCGGGAGGCGGAACCGGGGAGCTGTTTTTT. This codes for CASSSRLAGGGTGELFF.

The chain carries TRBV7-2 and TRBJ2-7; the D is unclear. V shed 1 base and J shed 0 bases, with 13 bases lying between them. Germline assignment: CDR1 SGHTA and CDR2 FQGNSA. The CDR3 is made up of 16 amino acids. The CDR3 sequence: CASSLVPQTASYEQYF. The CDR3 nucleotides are TGTGCCAGCAGCTTAGTACCCCAAACTGCCTCCTACGAGCAGTACTTC.

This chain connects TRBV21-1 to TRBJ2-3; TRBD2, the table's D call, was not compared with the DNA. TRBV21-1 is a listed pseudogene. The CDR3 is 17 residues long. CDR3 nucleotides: TGTGCCAGCAGCAAAGGAGGCAGAACATACAGCACAGATACGCAGTATTTT. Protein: CASSKGGRTYSTDTQYF.